This T cell receptor beta chain appears in the sequencing data of a study of blood T cell repertoires in COVID-19. Study background: The study drew acute and convalescent COVID-19 samples from the United States, Italy and Spain.

In the study's own analysis: Amplifying reference gene primers gave estimates of nucleated cell counts. Libraries were prepared by immunoSEQ multiplex PCR; TCRdb keeps only in-frame clonotypes and omits some of them. V, J and clone size derive from that table, while D and trimming were established from the DNA sequence. The table has about 270,000 clones, 82% seen once. This clone was seen just once. Per the germline V gene, CDR1 is SGHDT and CDR2 is YYEEEE. This CDR3 region has 16 residues. Trimming cost V 3 bases and J 3 bases; bases outside gene matches: 6. Sample: peripheral blood. The chain recombines TRBV5-6 with TRBJ2-5; the match to TRBD2 covers 12 bases. This clonotype originated in a woman between 18 and 29 years old with acute or convalescent COVID-19. DNA for the CDR3: TGTGCCAGCAGCTCCTATCGACTAGCGGGAGAAGAGACCCAGTACTTC. Its translation: CASSSYRLAGEETQYF. Filled out from reference TRBV5-6 and TRBJ2-5, the complete variable domain reads DAGVTQSPTHLIKTRGQQVTLRCSPKSGHDTVSWYQQALGQGPQFIFQYYEEEERQRGNFPDRFSGHQFPNYSSELNVNALLLGDSALYLCASSSYRLAGEETQYFGPGTRLLVL.